This T cell receptor (beta chain) was sequenced in a study of lymphopenia after photon versus proton radiotherapy. Study-level results: Oligoclonal CD8+ Temra expansion after nadir drove photon patients' diversity drop. Authors raise, but do not show, better survival with proton therapy. Proton therapy kept repertoires fairly stable, unlike photons, which gained effector/memory cells. A bigger post-nadir fall in TCR diversity correlated inversely with survival time in deceased patients.

As regards this clone: What it recognizes is unknown.

The CDR3 covers 16 residues. V lost 3 bases to trimming and J lost 3 bases, with 14 bases between them. CDR1 and CDR2 from the germline V gene are MGHDK and SYGVNS. TCRdb's table, derived via immunoSEQ multiplex PCR, lists solely in-frame clones and lacks some. In the table there are 83,000 or so clones, around 80% of which are singletons. The gene calls are TRBV25-1 and TRBJ1-4, with D unclear. Specimen: peripheral blood, collected from a patient treated with proton-based radiotherapy. This clonotype was obtained from a man aged 60 to 69 with pancreatic cancer. CDR3 region: CASSEGVLSANEKLFF. CDR3 DNA sequence: TGTGCCAGCAGTGAGGGCGTTCTGTCGGCTAATGAAAAACTGTTTTTT.